Below, 16 T cell receptor beta chains from the same sample are listed, as sequenced in a study of Graves' ophthalmopathy and Graves' hyperthyroidism. Amplification targeted the TCR beta CDR3 regions, with RNA transcripts as the source material. Second-round multiplex PCR followed a first-round RT-PCR using HTBI primers. MiXCR, run by TCRdb on the multiplex PCR reads, gives a single entry per CDR3 protein. The data contain roughly 700,000 distinct CDR3 sequences, 40% of them singletons. Sequencing input: peripheral blood. The receptors stem from an adult man with Graves' ophthalmopathy.

Regarding this clonotype: A much larger clonotype is one base distant, so this may be a read error. V gene TRBV7-9 combines with J gene TRBJ2-7; 7 positions match TRBD2. With 5 bases clipped from V and 3 bases from J, the junction kept 7 bases outside the gene matches. The germline V gene encodes CDR1 SEHNR and CDR2 FQNEAQ (reference sequence). The CDR3 consists of 14 residues. The CDR3 is CASSLQAGYYEQYF. In DNA, the CDR3 is TGTGCCAGCAGCCTTCAAGCGGGGTACTACGAGCAGTACTTC.

This clonotype was recorded at least ten times. The genes are TRBV20-1 and TRBJ1-4; D gene unclear. The CDR3 contains 14 residues. Trimming shortened V by 3 bases and J by 5 bases, and 13 bases separated the two germline ends. Germline V CDR1 and CDR2: DFQATT, SNEGSKA (reference sequence). The CDR3 DNA reads TGCAGTGCTAGCGTAGGGCAGGCAAATGAAAAACTGTTTTTT. As protein: CSASVGQANEKLFF.

The rearrangement joins TRBV11-2 to TRBJ1-5; D may be TRBD1 (5 bases). Germline V CDR1 and CDR2: SGHAT, FQNNGV. V shed 6 bases and J shed 9 bases, with 12 bases lying between them. The CDR3 loop spans 12 amino acids. As DNA, the CDR3 is TGTGCCAGCAGTTGGGACGTAGGGCCCCAGCATTTT. Its translation: CASSWDVGPQHF.

This sequence joins TRBV5-6 and TRBJ2-7, with 7 positions matching TRBD2. Germline V gene lookup returns CDR1 SGHDT and CDR2 YYEEEE. The V gene end was trimmed by 3 bases and the J gene end by 3 bases; junction bases not matched to a gene: 9. The CDR3 loop spans 15 amino acids. CDR3 in DNA: TGTGCCAGCAGCTCCGGGGGAGCGGGGAACTACGAGCAGTACTTC. Protein sequence: CASSSGGAGNYEQYF.

This chain uses TRBV9 with TRBJ1-1; 8 nucleotides match TRBD1. The germline V gene encodes CDR1 SGDLS and CDR2 YYNGEE. With 4 bases clipped from V and 6 bases from J, the junction kept 11 bases outside the gene matches. This CDR3 is 15 amino acids long. The DNA for the CDR3 is TGTGCCAGCAGCCAGGATAGGACAGGGCGAGCTGAAGCTTTCTTT. Encoded protein: CASSQDRTGRAEAFF. The full variable domain, completed using reference TRBV9 and TRBJ1-1, is DSGVTQTPKHLITATGQRVTLRCSPRSGDLSVYWYQQSLDQGLQFLIQYYNGEERAKGNILERFSAQQFPDLHSELNLSSLELGDSALYFCASSQDRTGRAEAFFGQGTRLTVV.

This clonotype has more than one count but fewer than ten. The J gene is TRBJ2-5, the V gene TRBV7-9; TRBD2 agrees at 9 bases. The CDR3 sequence is 16 residues long. V lost 5 bases and J lost 1; bases outside the gene matches: 8. CDR1 is SEHNR and CDR2 is FQNEAQ in the germline V gene (reference sequence). Here the CDR3 reads CASSHGRGLAQETQYF. In DNA form, the CDR3 reads TGTGCCAGCAGCCATGGGAGGGGACTAGCCCAAGAGACCCAGTACTTC.

This clonotype was recorded at least ten times. The chain uses TRBV20-1 and TRBJ1-1, with a tentative D call TRBD1 (6 bases). Germline V lookup: CDR1 DFQATT, CDR2 SNEGSKA (reference sequence). The length of the CDR3 is 13 residues. Trimming cost V 6 bases and J 0 bases, with 11 bases left between them. The CDR3 sequence is CSAPGTLNTEAFF. The CDR3 region has the DNA TGCAGTGCCCCCGGGACACTGAACACTGAAGCTTTCTTT.

J is TRBJ1-6 and V is TRBV7-8, with TRBD1 identical over 8 bases. CDR1 is SGHVS and CDR2 is FQNEAQ in the germline V gene. V gave up 5 bases and J gave up 0 bases; unmatched junction bases: 6. This CDR3 has 17 amino acids. Here the CDR3 reads CASSPTGGSSYNSPLHF. In DNA form, the CDR3 reads TGTGCCAGCAGCCCCACAGGGGGGAGCTCCTATAATTCACCCCTCCACTTT.

The CDR3 protein is CASSSGGPTGELFF. CDR3 coding DNA: TGTGCCAGCAGCTCCGGAGGCCCAACCGGGGAGCTGTTTTTT. This chain joins TRBV7-9 and TRBJ2-2; D possibly corresponds to TRBD2 (5 bases). Germline V CDR1 and CDR2: SEHNR, FQNEAQ (reference sequence). Trimming removed 4 bases from V and 5 bases from J, with 11 bases in between. The CDR3 consists of 14 residues.

V is TRBV25-1 and J is TRBJ1-1; D call uncertain. CDR3 length: 13 amino acids. Trimming left V 5 bases short and J 6 bases short, with 13 bases between. The V gene's germline CDR1 is MGHDK and CDR2 SYGVNS. The CDR3, as DNA: TGTGCCAGCAGTTACACGCTCGGATCTGAAGCTTTCTTT. Protein product: CASSYTLGSEAFF.

This rearrangement joins TRBV10-3 to TRBJ2-7; D is uncertain. This CDR3 contains 14 residues. CDR1 and CDR2 from the germline V gene are ENHRY and SYGVKD. The CDR3: CAILRGENSYEQYF. The DNA for the CDR3 is TGTGCTATCCTCCGAGGCGAGAACTCCTACGAGCAGTACTTC.

The genes are TRBV19 and TRBJ1-1; D is undetermined. This CDR3 contains 15 residues. From germline, CDR1 is LNHDA and CDR2 SQIVND (reference sequence). V was clipped by 5 bases and J by 0 bases, with 13 bases between them. The CDR3 spells CASSPRLGMNTEAFF. CDR3 coding DNA: TGTGCCAGTAGTCCTAGGCTTGGCATGAACACTGAAGCTTTCTTT.

This clonotype appeared many times. The V call is TRBV19, the J call TRBJ1-1; D is perhaps TRBD1 (6 bases). Germline V gene data show CDR1 as LNHDA and CDR2 as SQIVND (reference sequence). CDR3 length equals 13 residues. Trimming took 6 bases from V and 7 from J, leaving 15 bases between them. CDR3: CASRPNRDNEAFF. The DNA of the CDR3 is TGTGCCAGTAGGCCCAACAGGGACAATGAAGCTTTCTTT.

This clonotype was observed many times. The rearrangement uses TRBV2 and TRBJ1-2, with D unresolved. Germline lookup yields CDR1 SNHLY and CDR2 FYNNEI. The CDR3 contains 11 residues. V was shortened by 1 base and J by 13 bases, with 10 bases between the two germline ends. The CDR3 DNA sequence: TGTGCCAGCAGTGAAGGGACCCGAGCCACCTTC. Protein sequence: CASSEGTRATF.

The rearrangement joins TRBV6-5 to TRBJ2-7; tentatively, D is TRBD2 (5 bases). Germline V gives CDR1 MNHEY, CDR2 SVGAGI. The CDR3 spans 12 residues. Deletions cut 5 bases from V and 6 bases from J, with 11 bases between. The CDR3 region is CASSRGRSEQYF. The DNA of the CDR3 is TGTGCCAGCAGTCGCGGGCGTTCCGAGCAGTACTTC.

This clonotype was found a few times. The chain employs TRBV2 and TRBJ1-1, with D tentatively TRBD1 (5 bases). Deletions cut 5 bases from V and 4 bases from J, with 14 bases between. The CDR3 contains 14 residues. Looked up from germline, CDR1 is SNHLY and CDR2 is FYNNEI. CDR3 amino acids: CASSYHRLSTEAFF. The CDR3 region has the DNA TGTGCCAGCAGTTACCACAGGTTGAGCACTGAAGCTTTCTTT.